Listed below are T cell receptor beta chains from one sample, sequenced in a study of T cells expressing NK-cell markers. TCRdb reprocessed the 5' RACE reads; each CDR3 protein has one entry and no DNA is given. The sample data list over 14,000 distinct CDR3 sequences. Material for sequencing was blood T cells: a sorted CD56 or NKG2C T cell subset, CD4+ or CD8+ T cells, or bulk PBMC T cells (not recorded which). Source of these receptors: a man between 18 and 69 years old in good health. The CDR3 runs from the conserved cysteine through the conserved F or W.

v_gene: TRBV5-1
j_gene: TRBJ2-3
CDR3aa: CASSVGIRLAGEGQDTQYF

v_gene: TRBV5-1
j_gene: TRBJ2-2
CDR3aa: CASSLDRGANTGELFF

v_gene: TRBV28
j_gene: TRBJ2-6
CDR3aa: CASRTLRSRDTPGANVLTF

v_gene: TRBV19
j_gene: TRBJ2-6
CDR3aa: CASSPSAGALSGANVLTF

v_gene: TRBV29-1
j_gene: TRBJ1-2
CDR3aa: CSVVDSQWGYTF

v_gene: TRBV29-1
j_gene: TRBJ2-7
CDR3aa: CSVGGRERYEQYF

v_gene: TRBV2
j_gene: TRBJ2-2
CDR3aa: CASSNGGATGELFF

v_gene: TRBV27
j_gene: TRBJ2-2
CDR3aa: CASRPSEGNTGELFF

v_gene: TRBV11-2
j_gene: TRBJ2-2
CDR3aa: CASSLEGRGRASTGELFF

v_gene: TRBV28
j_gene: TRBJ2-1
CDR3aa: CASSQSGGDNEQFF

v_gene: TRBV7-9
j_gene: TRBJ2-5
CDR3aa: CASSSQGRQTQYF

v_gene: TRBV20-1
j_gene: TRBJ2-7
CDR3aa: CSARDGSYEQYF

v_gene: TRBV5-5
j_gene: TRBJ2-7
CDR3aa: CASSLVSSSYEQYF